Presented here are 8 T cell receptor beta chains from one specimen sequenced in a study of T cell responses to AZD1222 COVID-19 vaccine. Some clones are missing from TCRdb's copy, which holds only in-frame ones; the method was immunoSEQ multiplex PCR. In the table there are more than 95,000 clones, about 89% of which are singletons. Sequenced here: peripheral blood, sampled on day 0 of AZD1222 vaccination. These receptors all come from an adult in good health.

This clone was picked up one time. The V and J genes are TRBV11-2 and TRBJ2-3, with D perhaps TRBD2 (5 bases). This CDR3 comprises 14 residues. Looked up from germline, CDR1 is SGHAT and CDR2 is FQNNGV. The V end lost 5 bases, the J end lost 2 bases, and 11 bases lay between the germline ends. The CDR3 sequence is CASSPDSNTDTQYF. CDR3 nucleotides: TGTGCCAGCAGCCCGGACTCAAACACAGATACGCAGTATTTT.

This rearrangement joins TRBV6-5 to TRBJ1-4; unclear D gene. Per germline, CDR1 MNHEY and CDR2 SVGAGI. Trimming stripped 5 bases from V and 8 bases from J, with 18 bases between. This CDR3 region has 15 residues. CDR3 protein: CASSRAGIGGEKLFF. The CDR3 nucleotides are TGTGCCAGCAGTCGGGCAGGAATCGGTGGCGAAAAACTGTTTTTT.

This clone was observed once. This chain joins TRBV3-1 (or the pseudogene TRBV3-2) and TRBJ1-2; tentative D call: TRBD1 (5 bases). Germline values: CDR1 LGHDT, CDR2 YNNKEL (reference sequence). V lost 4 bases and J 0 bases, leaving 12 bases between the germline ends. The CDR3 sequence is 15 residues long. CDR3 sequence (DNA): TGTGCCAGCAGCCCCAGGACAAGGCCTAACTATGGCTACACCTTC. Amino acids: CASSPRTRPNYGYTF.

The rearrangement links TRBV28 to TRBJ2-6; TRBD2 might be the D (6 bases). This CDR3 has 15 amino acids. V was cut by 6 bases and J by 2 bases, with 11 bases left in between. Per germline, CDR1 MDHEN and CDR2 SYDVKM. The CDR3 coding sequence is TGTGCCAGCAGATCACGACTAGCTGGGGCCAACGTCCTGACTTTC. It translates to CASRSRLAGANVLTF.

The V and J genes are TRBV7-9 and TRBJ2-2; D gene unclear. Germline V gives CDR1 SEHNR, CDR2 FQNEAQ (reference sequence). Trimming pared 1 base from V and 2 bases from J, leaving 2 bases between. The CDR3 totals 13 residues. The CDR3 nucleotides read TGTGCCAGCAGCTTAGACAACACCGGGGAGCTGTTTTTT. Encoded protein: CASSLDNTGELFF.

The rearrangement uses TRBV2 and TRBJ1-4, with D maybe TRBD1 (6 bases). The CDR3 covers 12 residues. V gave up 7 bases and J gave up 10 bases, with 13 bases separating them. Germline CDR1 SNHLY, CDR2 FYNNEI. CDR3 amino acids: CASTSQGGKLFF. The CDR3 nucleotides are TGTGCCAGCACCTCACAGGGAGGAAAACTGTTTTTT.

CDR3 region: CASSPVSGPDTGELFF. The CDR3 bases are TGTGCCAGCTCACCAGTGTCAGGCCCCGACACCGGGGAGCTGTTTTTT. The genes are TRBV18 and TRBJ2-2, with D hard to call. V lost 2 bases, J lost 3 bases, and 13 bases lay in between. Germline lookup yields CDR1 KGHSH and CDR2 LQKENI. CDR3 length: 16 residues.

The CDR3 loop reads CASSLGPSGTYEQYF. The CDR3 DNA sequence: TGCGCCAGCAGCTTGGGGCCTAGCGGTACTTACGAGCAGTACTTC. The chain has TRBV5-1 and TRBJ2-7, with 7 nucleotides matching TRBD2. The CDR3 is made up of 15 amino acids. From germline, CDR1 is SGHRS and CDR2 YFSETQ. V was clipped by 0 bases and J by 4 bases; unmatched bases: 7.